Listed below are T cell receptor beta chains from one sample, sequenced in a study of T cell repertoires in aging, cancer and after chemotherapy. TCRdb re-called the multiplex PCR reads through MiXCR, storing one row per CDR3 protein. Here the sample spans over 8,500 distinct CDR3 sequences, 35% to 50% being singletons. Sample: blood. The origin of the receptors is a human donor in good health. Each CDR3 is given with its conserved first and last residue. D genes are given only for firm matches. Size tells how often a clone was seen (once, few, many) or the class of an expanded clone, and some rows leave it out.

>NA|TRBJ1-2|NA|TRBV2
TGTGCCAGCAGTGTCTGGATATCTAACTATGGCTACACCTTC
CASSVWISNYGYTF
>NA|TRBJ1-3|NA|TRBV6-1
TGTGCCAGCGTACTTGATGCTCCGGGTACGCAGGGAAACACCATATATTTT
CASVLDAPGTQGNTIYF
>TRBD2|TRBJ2-1|NA|TRBV27
TGTGCCAGCAGTTTCCGCCGGGACTACCTAAAGTGTCAGTTCTTC
CASSFRRDYLKCQFF
>NA|TRBJ1-1|NA|TRBV7-2
TGTGCCAGCAGCCCCGAGAGATTCGGCCATACTGAAGCTTTCTTT
CASSPERFGHTEAFF
>NA|TRBJ1-3|NA|TRBV4-2
TGTGCCAGCAGCCAAGCAAAAGGGAACTCTGGAAACACCATATATTTT
CASSQAKGNSGNTIYF
>NA|TRBJ1-6|NA|TRBV27
TGTGCCAGCGGCAGCCTCAATTCACCCCTCCACTTT
CASGSLNSPLHF
>TRBD1|TRBJ1-1|NA|TRBV7-6
TGTGCCAGCACTGACAGGGGCAGGGCTTTCTTT
CASTDRGRAFF
>NA|TRBJ1-4|NA|TRBV9
TGTGCCAGCAGCCTACGGGAGCCTAGGGGGGAAAAACTGTTTTTT
CASSLREPRGEKLFF
>NA|TRBJ2-1|NA|TRBV6-2/TRBV6-3
TGTGCCAGCAGTTACAGTCAGGGACTTTATGTTGAGCAGTTCTTC
CASSYSQGLYVEQFF
>TRBD2|TRBJ2-7|NA|TRBV18
TGTGCCAGCAGCCAAGAGCGGGGGAACGAGCAGTACTTC
CASSQERGNEQYF
>TRBD2|TRBJ2-7|NA|TRBV7-2
TGTGCCAGCAGGGGACTAGCGGCTTCCTACGAGCAGTACTTC
CASRGLAASYEQYF
>NA|TRBJ2-7|few|TRBV4-3
TGCGCCAGCAGCCAATACGGGAGTTACGAGCAGTACTTC
CASSQYGSYEQYF
>TRBD1|TRBJ1-2|NA|TRBV30
TGTGCCTGGAGTGCAGGGGACAGGGGCGGCTACACCTTC
CAWSAGDRGGYTF
>NA|TRBJ2-1|NA|TRBV20-1
TGCAGTGCGCCGGCGGGTCGGATAGAGCAGTTCTTC
CSAPAGRIEQFF
>NA|TRBJ2-2|NA|TRBV7-2
TGTGCCAGCAGCTTAGAACAGCTGAACACCGGGGAGCTGTTTTTT
CASSLEQLNTGELFF
>NA|TRBJ1-5|NA|TRBV6-1
TGTGCCAGCAGTAACCAGCCCCAGCATTTT
CASSNQPQHF
>TRBD2|TRBJ2-7|NA|TRBV6-5
TGTGCCAGCAGCCCCTCGAAGCGGGACTACGAGCAGTACTTC
CASSPSKRDYEQYF
>NA|TRBJ2-1|NA|TRBV7-2
TGTGCCAGCAGCCTCAGTGCCGCAGGGGAGCAGTTCTTC
CASSLSAAGEQFF
>NA|TRBJ2-1|few|TRBV11-1
TGTGCCAGCAGCTACAGGGGGAGGGGTGAGCAGTTCTTC
CASSYRGRGEQFF
>NA|TRBJ2-5|NA|TRBV14
TGTGCCAGCAGTCCGACTCTACGAGAGACCCAGTACTTC
CASSPTLRETQYF
>NA|TRBJ1-1|NA|TRBV30
TGTGCCTGGAGGGACTTTATGAACACTGAAGCTTTCTTT
CAWRDFMNTEAFF
>NA|TRBJ2-7|NA|TRBV6-2/TRBV6-3
TGTGCCAGCAGTTATCAATACGAGCAGTACTTC
CASSYQYEQYF
>NA|TRBJ1-2|once|TRBV18
TGTGCCAGCTCACAAACCCCAGGACAGTTGCGGGGCTACACCTTC
CASSQTPGQLRGYTF
>NA|TRBJ2-1|NA|TRBV28
TGTGCCAGCAGTTTAAGTGCTGAGCAGTTCTTC
CASSLSAEQFF
>NA|TRBJ2-6|once|TRBV20-1
TGCAGTGCTAGAGTTGGTAACTCTGGGGCCAACGTCCTGACTTTC
CSARVGNSGANVLTF
>NA|TRBJ1-5|NA|TRBV15
TGTGCCACCAGCAGAGAAAGGTTCGGGACACAGGCCCAGCCCCAGCATTTT
CATSRERFGTQAQPQHF
>NA|TRBJ2-1|few|TRBV12-3/TRBV12-4
TGTGCCAGCAGTTTCCGGCGGGATAACAATGAGCAGTTCTTC
CASSFRRDNNEQFF
>TRBD1|TRBJ1-1|few|TRBV6-5
TGTGCCAGCGGGGACAGGGAAGCTTTCTTT
CASGDREAFF
>NA|TRBJ1-5|few|TRBV30
TGTGCCTGGAGTGAAGGCAGGGTGAGTCAGCCCCAGCATTTT
CAWSEGRVSQPQHF
>NA|TRBJ2-7|few|TRBV20-1
TGCAGTGCTAGTACGGCGGGGAATTCCTACGAGCAGTACTTC
CSASTAGNSYEQYF
>NA|TRBJ1-3|NA|TRBV6-1
TGTGCCAGCAGTGAAAGGGCAGCTGGAAACACCATATATTTT
CASSERAAGNTIYF
>NA|TRBJ2-3|NA|TRBV29-1
TGCAGCCCCGGGGCGAGCACAGATACGCAGTATTTT
CSPGASTDTQYF
>NA|TRBJ2-7|NA|TRBV6-1
TGTGCCAGCAGTGAAGTTGGACTCTACGAGCAGTACTTC
CASSEVGLYEQYF
>NA|TRBJ2-1|NA|TRBV19
TGTGCCAGTAGTCACAGGGATTACGAGCAGTTCTTC
CASSHRDYEQFF
>NA|TRBJ2-5|few|TRBV6-5
TGTGCCAGCAGTCTTAGCGTACTCCAAGAGACCCAGTACTTC
CASSLSVLQETQYF
>NA|TRBJ1-1|few|TRBV24-1
TGTGCCACCAGGCCGGTAGTCGGGAACACTGAAGCTTTCTTT
CATRPVVGNTEAFF
>NA|TRBJ2-5|NA|TRBV30
TGTGCCTGGAGTCGACACACCGGGACAGAGACCCAGTACTTC
CAWSRHTGTETQYF
>NA|TRBJ1-4|NA|TRBV6-1
TGTGCCAGCAGTGAAACGAGGTCAAAGGAAAAACTGTTTTTT
CASSETRSKEKLFF
>NA|TRBJ1-6|NA|TRBV7-9
TGTGCCAGCAGCTCACGATATTCCCGCTCCTATAATTCACCCCTCCACTTT
CASSSRYSRSYNSPLHF
>NA|TRBJ2-3|NA|TRBV6-5
TGTGCCAGCAGCAAATGTTCCGGGGGCACAGATACGCAGTATTTT
CASSKCSGGTDTQYF
>NA|TRBJ2-2|few|TRBV30
TGTGCCTGGAGTACCGGGGAAGGGGGCGGGGAGCTGTTTTTT
CAWSTGEGGGELFF
>NA|TRBJ1-1|few|TRBV30
TGTGCCTGGAGTTTCTGGGGGACTGAAGCTTTCTTT
CAWSFWGTEAFF
>TRBD1|TRBJ1-5|NA|TRBV6-5
TGTGCCATCAGTGAGCAGGGGGATCAGACCCAGCATTTT
CAISEQGDQTQHF
>NA|TRBJ1-3|NA|TRBV20-1
TGCAGTGCCAAAGAGGGCCAGGGAAACACCATATATTTT
CSAKEGQGNTIYF
>NA|TRBJ2-6|NA|TRBV15
TGTGCCACCAGCAACCCGGGACGGTCTCGGGCCAACGTCCTGACTTTC
CATSNPGRSRANVLTF
>TRBD2|TRBJ2-1|NA|TRBV12-3/TRBV12-4
TGTGCCAGCAGTTCTGAGCGGGGGGCCCGAGGGGAGTTCTTC
CASSSERGARGEFF
>NA|TRBJ1-1|NA|TRBV19
TGTGCCAGTAGTATGTGGACGGAGAACACTGAAGCTTTCTTT
CASSMWTENTEAFF